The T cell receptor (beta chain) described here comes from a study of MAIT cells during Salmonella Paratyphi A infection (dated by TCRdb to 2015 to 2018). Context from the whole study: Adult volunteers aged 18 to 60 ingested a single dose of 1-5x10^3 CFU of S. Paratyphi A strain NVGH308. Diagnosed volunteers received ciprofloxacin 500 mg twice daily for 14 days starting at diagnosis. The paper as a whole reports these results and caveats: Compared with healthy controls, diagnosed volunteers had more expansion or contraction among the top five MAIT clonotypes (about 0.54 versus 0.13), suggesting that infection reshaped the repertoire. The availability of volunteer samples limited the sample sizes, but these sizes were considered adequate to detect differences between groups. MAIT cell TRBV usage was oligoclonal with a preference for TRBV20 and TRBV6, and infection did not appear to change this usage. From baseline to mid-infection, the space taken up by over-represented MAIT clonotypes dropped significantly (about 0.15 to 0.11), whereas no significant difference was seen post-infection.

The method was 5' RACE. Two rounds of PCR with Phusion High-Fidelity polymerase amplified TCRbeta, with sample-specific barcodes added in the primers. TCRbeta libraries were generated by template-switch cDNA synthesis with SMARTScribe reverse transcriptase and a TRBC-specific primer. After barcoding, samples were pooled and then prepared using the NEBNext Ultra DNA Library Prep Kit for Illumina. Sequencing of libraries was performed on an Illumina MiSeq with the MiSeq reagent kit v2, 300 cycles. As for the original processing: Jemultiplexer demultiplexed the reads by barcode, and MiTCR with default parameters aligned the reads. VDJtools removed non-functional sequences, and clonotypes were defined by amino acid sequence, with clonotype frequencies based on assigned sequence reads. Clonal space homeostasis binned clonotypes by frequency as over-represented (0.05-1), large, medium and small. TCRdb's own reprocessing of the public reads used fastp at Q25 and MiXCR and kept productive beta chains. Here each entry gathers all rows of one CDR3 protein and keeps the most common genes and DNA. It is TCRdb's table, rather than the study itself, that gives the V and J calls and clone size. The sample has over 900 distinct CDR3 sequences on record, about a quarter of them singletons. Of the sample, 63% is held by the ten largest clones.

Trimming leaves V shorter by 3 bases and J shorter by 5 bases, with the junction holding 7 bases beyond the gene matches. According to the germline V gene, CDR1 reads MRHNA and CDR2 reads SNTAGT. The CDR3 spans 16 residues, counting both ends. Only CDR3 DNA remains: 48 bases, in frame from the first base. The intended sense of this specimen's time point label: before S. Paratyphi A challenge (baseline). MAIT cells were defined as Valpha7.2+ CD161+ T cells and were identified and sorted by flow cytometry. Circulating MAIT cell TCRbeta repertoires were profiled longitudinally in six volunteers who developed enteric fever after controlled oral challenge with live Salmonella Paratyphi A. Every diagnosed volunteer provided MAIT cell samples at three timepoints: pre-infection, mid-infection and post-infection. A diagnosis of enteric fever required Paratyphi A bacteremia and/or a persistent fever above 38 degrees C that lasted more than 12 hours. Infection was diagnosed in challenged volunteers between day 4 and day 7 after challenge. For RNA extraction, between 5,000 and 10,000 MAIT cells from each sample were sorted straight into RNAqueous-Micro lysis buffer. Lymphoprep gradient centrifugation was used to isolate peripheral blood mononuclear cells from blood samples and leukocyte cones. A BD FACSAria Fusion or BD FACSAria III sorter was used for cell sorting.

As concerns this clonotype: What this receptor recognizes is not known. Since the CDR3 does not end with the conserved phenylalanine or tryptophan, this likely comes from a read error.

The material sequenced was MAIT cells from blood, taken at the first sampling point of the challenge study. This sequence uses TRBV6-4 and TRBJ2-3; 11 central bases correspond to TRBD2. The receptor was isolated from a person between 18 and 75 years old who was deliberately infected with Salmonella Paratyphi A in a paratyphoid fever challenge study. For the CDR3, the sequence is CASSESPSGRIDTQYG. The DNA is TGTGCCAGCAGTGAATCCCCTAGCGGGAGGATAGATACGCAGTATGGG.